This T cell receptor (beta chain) was retrieved from a study of metastatic and nonmetastatic thyroid tumors. Study background: The authors compared repertoires across blood and tumor or nodule tissue from malignant and benign thyroid patients.

In the original processing: A distant-metastasis classifier for papillary thyroid cancer was built using CDR3 differences across clinicopathological groups. TCRdb re-called clones via MiXCR from the PCR reads. Here the V and J calls rest on TCRdb's processing, not on the authors' analysis. The sample consists of 43,000 or so clones, roughly 15% of them appearing once. Thyroid surgery took place with no prior treatment in any patient. This clone was counted many times. As yet, its antigen is unknown. Study conclusions and caveats: Relative to benign nodules, malignant thyroid tumors were reportedly characterized by significantly elevated TCR beta diversity in blood and tumor.

Specimen: blood. This sequence originates from a female donor with papillary thyroid cancer or a benign thyroid nodule (not recorded which). Some clones in this sample may be carry-over from other donors' samples.

DNA for the CDR3: TGCGCCAGCAGCTTAGGGACAGGGGGCGAAAAACTGTTTTTT. It encodes CASSLGTGGEKLFF. The V call is TRBV5-1, the J call TRBJ1-4, with 12 bases lining up with TRBD1. Germline values: CDR1 SGHRS, CDR2 YFSETQ. The CDR3 is made up of 14 amino acids. V was clipped by 2 bases and J by 8 bases; unmatched bases: 1.